Listed here are 11 T cell receptor beta chains from one sample, sequenced in a study of CD8 T cells in Susac syndrome. Reverse transcription of roughly 0.5 to 1 ug RNA was carried out with random hexamers. TCRdb ran MiXCR on the immunoSEQ multiplex PCR reads and lists one entry per CDR3 protein. The top ten hold 0.099% of the sample, which has 170,000 or so distinct CDR3 sequences, 85% to 95% seen once. The sequenced sample was CD4+ T cells from PBMCs. Receptors originate from a human donor with Susac syndrome.

The gene calls are TRBV12-3 or TRBV12-4 and TRBJ1-2; 9 nucleotides align to TRBD1. V shed 4 bases, J shed 7 bases, and the junction held 4 bases outside the gene matches. This CDR3 region has 13 residues. This CDR3 is CASSSGTGLGYTF. The CDR3, as DNA: TGTGCCAGCAGTTCCGGGACAGGGCTTGGCTACACCTTC.

This chain connects TRBV28 to TRBJ1-1; TRBD1 matches 9 bases. Germline CDR1 MDHEN, CDR2 SYDVKM. V was pared by 5 bases and J by 5 bases, with 9 bases of the junction left unmatched. The CDR3 spans 15 residues. The CDR3 nucleotides read TGTGCCAGCAGTCCATCGGGACAGGGAGGTACTGAAGCTTTCTTT. It is translated as CASSPSGQGGTEAFF. Drawing the rest from reference TRBV28 and TRBJ1-1, the complete variable domain is DVKVTQSSRYLVKRTGEKVFLECVQDMDHENMFWYRQDPGLGLRLIYFSYDVKMKEKGDIPEGYSVSREKKERFSLILESASTNQTSMYLCASSPSGQGGTEAFFGQGTRLTVV.

The chain carries TRBV5-4 and TRBJ2-7; 9 nucleotides line up with TRBD1. J lost 7 bases, V lost 4 bases, and 15 bases had no gene match. The length of the CDR3 is 16 residues. Germline lookup yields CDR1 SGHNT and CDR2 YYREEE (reference sequence). The CDR3 spells CASSREPGQGTGEQYF. The DNA of the CDR3 is TGTGCCAGCAGCCGGGAGCCCGGACAGGGGACGGGGGAGCAGTACTTC. Full variable domain (rest looked up from reference TRBV5-4 and TRBJ2-7): ETGVTQSPTHLIKTRGQQVTLRCSSQSGHNTVSWYQQALGQGPQFIFQYYREEENGRGNFPPRFSGLQFPNYSSELNVNALELDDSALYLCASSREPGQGTGEQYFGPGTRLTVT.

The CDR3 DNA reads as TGTGCCTGGAGTGTACTGGGACAGGGGACGGGCTACACCTTC. It is translated as CAWSVLGQGTGYTF. The V call is TRBV30, the J call TRBJ1-2; 10 bases are shared with TRBD1. V trimming: 0 bases; J trimming: 8 bases; junction bases outside the gene matches: 6. CDR1 and CDR2 (germline): GTSNPN, SVGIG (reference sequence). The CDR3 is 14 residues long.

The chain combines TRBV5-1 with TRBJ2-3, with 11 bases matching TRBD2. CDR3 size: 14 residues. J lost 5 bases, V lost 7 bases, and 6 bases had no gene match. Germline CDR1 reads SGHRS; CDR2 reads YFSETQ. The CDR3 nucleotides are TGCGCCAGCCAAGCGACTAGCGGGATAGATACGCAGTATTTT. This encodes CASQATSGIDTQYF.

The J gene is TRBJ2-2, the V gene TRBV24-1; TRBD1 aligns across 8 bases. The CDR3 is 13 residues long. The trim removed 7 bases at V and 5 bases at J, leaving 2 bases unmatched. CDR1 is KGHDR and CDR2 is SFDVKD in the germline V gene. The CDR3 here is CATRDRETGELFF. Written as DNA, the CDR3 is TGTGCCACCAGGGACAGGGAGACCGGGGAGCTGTTTTTT.

The chain is built from TRBV18 and TRBJ1-1, with no clear D. Germline V CDR1 and CDR2: KGHSH, LQKENI. The CDR3 totals 16 residues. V was shortened by 4 bases and J by 1 base, with 16 bases between the two germline ends. The CDR3 DNA follows: TGTGCCAGCTCACAGAATCCGGGTCACCAGAACACTGAAGCTTTCTTT. Residues: CASSQNPGHQNTEAFF.

The V gene is TRBV19, the J gene TRBJ1-5, with 10 bases that match TRBD1. The CDR3 totals 15 residues. V dropped 5 bases and J dropped 7; count of bases not matched to a gene: 8. The V gene's germline CDR1 is LNHDA and CDR2 SQIVND (reference sequence). Here the CDR3 DNA reads TGTGCCAGTAGTTCGCCGGGACAGGGGAGACAGCCCCAGCATTTT. Its protein is CASSSPGQGRQPQHF.

The CDR3 coding sequence is TGTGCCAGTAGTACCAGGGGCGGCGAGCAGTACTTC. Translation gives CASSTRGGEQYF. The gene calls are TRBV19 and TRBJ2-7, with a weak D call TRBD1 (6 bases). CDR3 length equals 12 residues. Trimming took 4 bases from V and 6 from J, leaving 10 bases between them. Germline V CDR1 and CDR2: LNHDA, SQIVND (reference sequence).

The V gene is TRBV12-3 or TRBV12-4, the J gene TRBJ1-4; 7 bases align to TRBD1. The CDR3 runs to 15 residues. Losses at the gene ends were 6 bases for V and 7 bases for J; bases not matched to a gene: 11. CDR3 sequence reads: CASRQGQAGSEKLFF. The CDR3 nucleotides are TGTGCCAGCAGACAAGGACAGGCTGGGAGTGAAAAACTGTTTTTT.

This clonotype was seen a handful of times. The rearrangement links TRBV7-2 to TRBJ1-2, with 8 bases matching TRBD1. The CDR3 length is 12 residues. V was clipped by 5 bases and J by 8 bases; unmatched bases: 4. Per the germline V gene, CDR1 is SGHTA and CDR2 is FQGNSA. For the CDR3, the DNA is TGTGCCAGCAGCCAGACAGGGGACGGCTACACCTTC. The encoded protein is CASSQTGDGYTF. The full variable domain, completed using reference TRBV7-2 and TRBJ1-2, is GAGVSQSPSNKVTEKGKDVELRCDPISGHTALYWYRQSLGQGLEFLIYFQGNSAPDKSGLPSDRFSAERTGGSVSTLTIQRTQQEDSAVYLCASSQTGDGYTFGSGTRLTVV.